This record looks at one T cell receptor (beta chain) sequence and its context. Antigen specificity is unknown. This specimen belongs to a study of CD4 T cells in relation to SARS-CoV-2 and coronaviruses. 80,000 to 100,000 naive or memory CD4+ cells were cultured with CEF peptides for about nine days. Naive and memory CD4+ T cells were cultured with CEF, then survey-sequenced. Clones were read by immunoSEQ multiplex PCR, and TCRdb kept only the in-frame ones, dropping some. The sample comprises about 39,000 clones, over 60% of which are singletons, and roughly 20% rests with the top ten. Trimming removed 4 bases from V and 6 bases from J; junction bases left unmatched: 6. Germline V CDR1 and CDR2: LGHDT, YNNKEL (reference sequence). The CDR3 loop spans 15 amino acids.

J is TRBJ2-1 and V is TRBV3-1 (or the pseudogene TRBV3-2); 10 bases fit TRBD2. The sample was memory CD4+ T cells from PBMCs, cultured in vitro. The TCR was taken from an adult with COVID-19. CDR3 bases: TGTGCCAGCAGCCGAGGGACTAGCGAACTCAATGAGCAGTTCTTC. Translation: CASSRGTSELNEQFF.